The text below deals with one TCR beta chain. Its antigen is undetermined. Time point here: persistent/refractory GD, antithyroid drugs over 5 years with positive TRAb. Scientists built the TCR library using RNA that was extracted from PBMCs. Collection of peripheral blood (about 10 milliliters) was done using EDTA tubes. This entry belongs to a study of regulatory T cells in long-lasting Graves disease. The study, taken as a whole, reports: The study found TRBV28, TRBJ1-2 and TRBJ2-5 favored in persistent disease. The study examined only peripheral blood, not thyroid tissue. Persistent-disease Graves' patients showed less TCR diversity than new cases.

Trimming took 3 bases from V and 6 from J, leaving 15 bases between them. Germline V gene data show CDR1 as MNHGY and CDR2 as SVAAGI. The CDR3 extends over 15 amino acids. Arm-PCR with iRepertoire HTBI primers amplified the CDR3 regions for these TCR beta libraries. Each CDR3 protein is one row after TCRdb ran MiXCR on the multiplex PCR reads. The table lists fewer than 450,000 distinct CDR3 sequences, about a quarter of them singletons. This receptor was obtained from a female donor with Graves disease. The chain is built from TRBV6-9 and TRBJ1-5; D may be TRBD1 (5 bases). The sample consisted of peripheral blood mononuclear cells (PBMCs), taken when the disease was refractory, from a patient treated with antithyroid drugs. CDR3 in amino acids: CASSYSSRESQPQHF. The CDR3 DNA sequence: TGTGCCAGCAGTTACTCTAGCAGGGAAAGTCAGCCCCAGCATTTT.